This T cell receptor beta chain emerged from a study of T cell responses to AZD1222 COVID-19 vaccine. Study summary: Second-dose schedules of about 4 or about 12 weeks were combined.

A word on this clone: Its antigen remains unidentified.

There are 15 residues in the CDR3. Germline V gene sequence: CDR1 SGHRS, CDR2 YFSETQ. V lost 2 bases to trimming and J lost 3 bases, with 15 bases between them. Repertoires were generated with immunoSEQ multiplex PCR, while TCRdb's copy carries only in-frame clones and drops some. The data contain about 130,000 clones, just over 90% of them singletons. Findings and caveats of the study: Epitopes outside B.1.351 and B.1.1.7 mutated regions reportedly drew nearly half of spike TCRs. In a largely white British group with more females than males, clonal diversity was possibly underestimated. Two AZD1222 doses significantly raised spike-specific TCR breadth and depth over controls.

This receptor was taken from an adult in good health. This specimen consisted of peripheral blood, obtained on day 0 of AZD1222 vaccination. The chain uses TRBV5-1 and TRBJ2-7, with D perhaps assigned TRBD1 or TRBD2 (5 bases each). CDR3 protein: CASSLFRDQVYEQYF. The DNA for the CDR3 is TGCGCCAGCAGCTTATTTAGGGACCAAGTCTACGAGCAGTACTTC.